The clone carrying this TCR beta chain was observed many times. Its target is not known. The data originate from a study of regulatory T cells in long-lasting Graves disease. Time point specified: newly diagnosed GD, antithyroid drugs for less than 3 months. Scientists built the TCR library using RNA that was extracted from PBMCs. Study-wide points: Persistent Graves' cases showed lower TCR diversity than newly diagnosed cases.

Per germline, CDR1 SGHVS and CDR2 FQNEAQ. V was pared by 3 bases and J by 4 bases, with 14 bases between. This CDR3 region has 15 residues. To make TCR beta libraries, researchers used iRepertoire HTBI primers and Arm-PCR of CDR3 regions. TCRdb itself ran the multiplex PCR reads through MiXCR, one entry per CDR3 protein. This sample has under 700,000 distinct CDR3 sequences, with roughly a sixth found just once. The same sample was also used in a study of T cells in Graves' hyperthyroidism and ophthalmopathy.

This material consisted of peripheral blood mononuclear cells (PBMCs), taken at new diagnosis, from a patient treated with antithyroid drugs. This chain uses TRBV7-8 with TRBJ2-3; possibly TRBD1 or TRBD2 for D (5 bases each). The receptor was isolated from a woman aged 35-65 years with Graves disease. This CDR3 is CASSFSRAGADTQYF. The CDR3 DNA sequence: TGTGCCAGCAGCTTCTCCAGGGCGGGCGCAGATACGCAGTATTTT. Based on the CDR3 plus reference TRBV7-8 and TRBJ2-3, the full variable domain is GAGVSQSPRYKVAKRGQDVALRCDPISGHVSLFWYQQALGQGPEFLTYFQNEAQLDKSGLPSDRFFAERPEGSVSTLKIQRTQQEDSAVYLCASSFSRAGADTQYFGPGTRLTVL.